This T cell receptor (beta chain) originates from a study of CD8+ T cells in alopecia areata. As for the study in general: Those treated were given oral tofacitinib at 5 to 10 mg twice daily.

TCR sequencing used cDNA made by reverse transcription of extracted RNA. Profiled with immunoSEQ multiplex PCR; TCRdb holds only in-frame clones, not every one. The sample includes about 210,000 clones, roughly 44% seen only once; the top ten take roughly 2.8%. Germline V gene data show CDR1 as SGHTA and CDR2 as FQGNSA. The CDR3 extends over 14 amino acids. Study results and caveats: In lesional scalp, particularly from alopecia totalis/universalis, clonality was higher than in normal scalp.

Worth noting for this clone: Its antigen remains unidentified. One junction end disagrees with the germline gene, perhaps due to a read error.

Treatment in this sample: oral pan-JAK inhibitor, 5-10 mg twice daily. Punch biopsies of lesional scalp, plus peripheral blood, were taken from alopecia areata patients. T lymphocytes (CD4+ and CD8+) were sorted from PBMCs. The sequencing used CD4+ T cells sorted from blood, collected at approximately week 39, from a patient treated with tofacitinib. The sequence was collected from a human donor with alopecia areata. V gene TRBV7-2 combines with J gene TRBJ1-3; D is unclear. CDR3 sequence reads: CASSLHPAGNTIYF. The CDR3 DNA reads as TGTGCCAGCAGCTTACACCCCGCTGGTAACACCATATATTTT.